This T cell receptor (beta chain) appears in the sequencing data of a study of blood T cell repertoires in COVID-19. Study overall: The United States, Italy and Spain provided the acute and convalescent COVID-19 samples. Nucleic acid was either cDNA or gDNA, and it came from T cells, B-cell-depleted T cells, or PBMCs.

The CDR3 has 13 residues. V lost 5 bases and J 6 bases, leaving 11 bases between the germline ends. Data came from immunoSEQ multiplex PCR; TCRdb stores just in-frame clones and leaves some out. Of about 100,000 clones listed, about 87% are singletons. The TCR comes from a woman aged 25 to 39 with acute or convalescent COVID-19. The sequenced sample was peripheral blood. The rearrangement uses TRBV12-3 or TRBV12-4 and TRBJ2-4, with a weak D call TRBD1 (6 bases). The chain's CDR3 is CASSAQGLNIQYF. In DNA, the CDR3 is TGTGCCAGCAGTGCACAGGGTTTAAACATTCAGTACTTC.